The 24 T cell receptor beta chains below were found in one sample sequenced in a study of blood T cells in healthy people across ages. Combining a sample-barcoded 5' primer with a J-beta primer mix, a second PCR ran for about 7 to 11 cycles. TCRdb passed the 5' RACE reads through MiXCR, listing each CDR3 protein once. The repertoire consists of 650,000 to 1,000,000 distinct CDR3 sequences, with about 42% occurring once and the leading ten covering around a sixth. Sequenced material: blood. These receptor sequences come from a man older than 75 in good health.

The gene calls are TRBV28 and TRBJ2-2, with D possibly matching TRBD2 (5 bases). CDR3 length: 13 amino acids. Trimming cost V 6 bases and J 8 bases, with 13 bases left between them. Germline V gene data show CDR1 as MDHEN and CDR2 as SYDVKM. CDR3 DNA: TGTGCCAGCAGACGAGCGGCCTGGGGGGAGCTGTTTTTT. Protein sequence: CASRRAAWGELFF.

V is TRBV30 and J is TRBJ2-7; 9 nucleotides agree with TRBD2. TRBJ2-5 matches the DNA end more closely, so the J call is doubtful. The CDR3 is 15 amino acids. Germline V gives CDR1 GTSNPN, CDR2 SVGIG (reference sequence). CDR3 protein: CAWSAGAGGAETQYF. CDR3 sequence (DNA): TGTGCCTGGAGTGCGGGAGCGGGAGGAGCGGAGACCCAGTACTTC.

The rearrangement uses TRBV29-1 and TRBJ2-5; a possible D gene is TRBD2 (6 bases). The germline CDR1 and CDR2 sequences are SQVTM and ANQGSEA. Trimming shortened V by 3 bases and J by 11 bases, and 16 bases separated the two germline ends. The CDR3 runs 12 residues. The CDR3 DNA sequence: TGCAGCGTTGATGTTGGCGGGGATGAGCAGTACTTC. Its translation is CSVDVGGDEQYF.

The rearrangement uses TRBV7-2 and TRBJ2-2; D is ambiguous. Germline CDR1 SGHTA, CDR2 FQGNSA. The CDR3 is 13 amino acids. Between the trimmed V and J ends, which lost 1 base and 7 bases, there was a span of 7 bases. The CDR3 region is CASSLGSVGELFF. CDR3 sequence (DNA): TGTGCCAGCAGCTTAGGGTCTGTCGGGGAGCTGTTTTTT.

The CDR3 protein is CASSLSAGTYEQYF. The CDR3 DNA sequence: TGTGCCAGCAGTTTATCGGCGGGAACCTACGAGCAGTACTTC. The genes are TRBV27 and TRBJ2-7; perhaps TRBD2 as D (6 bases). V was shortened by 0 bases and J by 2 bases, with 8 bases between the two germline ends. In germline, CDR1 is MNHEY, CDR2 SMNVEV (reference sequence). This CDR3 has 14 residues.

This clonotype has a handful of counts. The chain uses TRBV10-3 and TRBJ2-2; 8 nucleotides align to TRBD1. The CDR3 is 15 amino acids. Germline trimming cut 2 bases from V and 4 bases from J; bases unmatched to any gene: 3. CDR1 is ENHRY, CDR2 SYGVKD, per germline. In DNA form, the CDR3 reads TGTGCCATCAGTGAGGGACAGGGAATCACCGGGGAGCTGTTTTTT. Translation: CAISEGQGITGELFF.

This sequence joins TRBV12-3 or TRBV12-4 and TRBJ2-5; 8 nucleotides agree with TRBD2. CDR3 length equals 15 residues. The V segment lost 8 bases and the J segment 11 bases; nucleotides outside the gene matches: 19. The DNA for the CDR3 is TGTGCCAGCGGCACGGGACTAGTCTTTTTCGATGAGCAGTACTTC. Translation gives CASGTGLVFFDEQYF.

V gene TRBV11-2 combines with J gene TRBJ2-7; 7 nucleotides agree with TRBD2. The germline gives CDR1 SGHAT, CDR2 FQNNGV. The V and J ends lost 3 bases and 2 bases, in that order; junction bases with no gene match: 4. There are 14 residues in the CDR3. Here the CDR3 reads CASSLGGIAYEQYF. DNA of the CDR3: TGTGCCAGCAGCTTGGGGGGGATCGCCTACGAGCAGTACTTC.

V is TRBV20-1 and J is TRBJ1-2, with a tentative D call TRBD1 (6 bases). The CDR3 has 14 amino acids. Trimming shortened V by 5 bases and J by 5 bases, and 18 bases separated the two germline ends. The germline V gene encodes CDR1 DFQATT and CDR2 SNEGSKA (reference sequence). The CDR3, as DNA: TGCAGTGCTCTCCAGTTGCAGGGGTTATATGGCTACACCTTC. As protein: CSALQLQGLYGYTF.

The chain joins TRBV12-3 or TRBV12-4 to TRBJ2-7; D might be TRBD1 (6 bases). V was shortened by 0 bases and J by 6 bases, with 15 bases between the two germline ends. There are 15 residues in the CDR3. The CDR3 loop reads CASSLALGGKGEQYF. The CDR3 DNA follows: TGTGCCAGCAGTTTAGCGCTAGGGGGAAAGGGCGAGCAGTACTTC.

V is TRBV20-1 and J is TRBJ1-4; no definite D call. Germline CDR1 and CDR2: DFQATT and SNEGSKA (reference sequence). The CDR3 spans 14 residues. Deletions cut 5 bases from V and 5 bases from J, with 15 bases between. The CDR3 is CSAHNSLGNEKLFF. For the CDR3, the DNA is TGCAGTGCTCATAACTCTTTGGGGAATGAAAAACTGTTTTTT.

The chain is built from TRBV20-1 and TRBJ2-1; D is unresolved. V lost 5 bases to trimming and J lost 0 bases, with 17 bases between them. The V gene's germline CDR1 is DFQATT and CDR2 SNEGSKA (reference sequence). The CDR3 is made up of 16 amino acids. The CDR3 loop is CSAPLRGGYSYNEQFF. CDR3 DNA sequence: TGCAGTGCTCCTTTGAGAGGCGGTTACTCCTACAATGAGCAGTTCTTC.

This chain links TRBV20-1 with TRBJ1-2, with D possibly being TRBD1 (6 bases). The CDR3 is made up of 13 amino acids. Trimming took 5 bases from V and 5 from J, leaving 15 bases between them. Germline V lookup: CDR1 DFQATT, CDR2 SNEGSKA (reference sequence). CDR3 sequence: CSAPQRGVYGYTF. CDR3 DNA: TGCAGTGCTCCCCAAAGGGGGGTATATGGCTACACCTTC.

This clonotype is a singleton in its sample. V and J are TRBV5-1 and TRBJ2-1, with TRBD2 matching over 12 bases. This CDR3 contains 16 residues. The V gene end was trimmed by 4 bases and the J gene end by 6 bases; junction bases not matched to a gene: 8. CDR1 and CDR2 (germline): SGHRS, YFSETQ. The CDR3 spells CASSAASGRVGNEQFF. The CDR3 nucleotides are TGCGCCAGCAGCGCAGCTAGCGGGAGGGTCGGCAATGAGCAGTTCTTC.

The rearrangement joins TRBV5-1 to TRBJ2-1, with TRBD2 matching over 7 bases. The DNA end favors TRBJ2-7, so the J call may be wrong. The CDR3 is 15 residues long. Germline V gene sequence: CDR1 SGHRS, CDR2 YFSETQ. CDR3: CASSSGGSLYNEQYF. The CDR3 nucleotides read TGCGCCAGCAGCTCCGGCGGGAGCCTCTACAATGAGCAGTACTTC.

The rearrangement uses TRBV18 and TRBJ2-5, with D uncertain. Per germline, CDR1 KGHSH and CDR2 LQKENI. The CDR3 contains 16 residues. V lost 0 bases and J lost 3, with 14 bases in between. In DNA, the CDR3 is TGTGCCAGCTCACCACCGGGGATTGCCAGCGAAGAGACCCAGTACTTC. Amino acid sequence: CASSPPGIASEETQYF.

The CDR3 here is CSVFPSGKYNEQFF. The CDR3 DNA follows: TGCAGCGTTTTTCCTAGCGGAAAGTACAATGAGCAGTTCTTC. The chain joins TRBV29-1 to TRBJ2-1, with 7 nucleotides matching TRBD2. V was clipped by 5 bases and J by 4 bases; unmatched bases: 8. The CDR3 has 14 amino acids. Germline V lookup: CDR1 SQVTM, CDR2 ANQGSEA.

V and J are TRBV7-3 and TRBJ2-1; 10 bases match TRBD2. There are 15 residues in the CDR3. Germline V gene sequence: CDR1 SGHTA, CDR2 FQGTGA. Unmatched junction bases numbered 6, after V lost 4 bases and J lost 6 bases. The CDR3 DNA reads as TGTGCCAGCAGCTCAACTAGCGGGACTGGCAATGAGCAGTTCTTC. This translates into CASSSTSGTGNEQFF.

J is TRBJ2-3 and V is TRBV20-1; possible D gene TRBD2, 6 bases. Germline V CDR1 and CDR2: DFQATT, SNEGSKA (reference sequence). The CDR3 runs 14 residues. Trimming removed 2 bases at V and 1 base at J, with 10 bases between. The CDR3 loop reads CSARMGGGTDTQYF. The CDR3 region has the DNA TGCAGTGCTAGAATGGGGGGAGGCACAGATACGCAGTATTTT.

V is TRBV4-1 and J is TRBJ2-3; 7 positions agree with TRBD2. CDR1 and CDR2 from the germline V gene are MGHRA and YSYEKL. This CDR3 comprises 17 residues. J gave up 2 bases and V 0 bases, and 8 bases lay outside the gene matches. In DNA, the CDR3 is TGCGCCAGCAGCCAAGATACGGCGGGAGTTATCACAGATACGCAGTATTTT. Encoded protein: CASSQDTAGVITDTQYF.

To note about this clonotype: This may come from a read error, since a much larger clone is one base off. This chain joins TRBV6-2 or TRBV6-3 and TRBJ2-7, with D possibly being TRBD2 (7 bases). V shed 6 bases and J shed 2 bases, with 14 bases lying between them. The V gene's germline CDR1 is MNHEY and CDR2 SVGEGT. This CDR3 spans 14 amino acids. The CDR3 DNA follows: TGTGCCAGCAGCCTTCACGGGGGGCCCTACGAGCAGTACTTC. Amino acids: CASSLHGGPYEQYF.

V and J are TRBV9 and TRBJ2-7; D might be TRBD2 (6 bases). The CDR3 is 16 amino acids. CDR1 SGDLS and CDR2 YYNGEE come from the germline V gene. The V end was cut by 0 bases, the J end by 3 bases, with 16 bases between. CDR3: CASSVGAGKKDYEQYF. The CDR3 DNA reads as TGTGCCAGCAGCGTAGGAGCGGGTAAGAAAGACTACGAGCAGTACTTC.

This clonotype was counted only a few times. The chain uses TRBV14 and TRBJ1-2; D unclear. CDR1 SGHDN and CDR2 FVKESK come from the germline V gene. Trimming took off 9 bases at V and 2 bases at J, with 10 bases between the two ends. CDR3 length: 12 amino acids. CDR3 loop: CASSYPNYGYTF. CDR3 coding DNA: TGTGCCAGTAGCTACCCGAACTATGGCTACACCTTC.

This clonotype was counted at least ten times. This chain uses TRBV7-2 with TRBJ2-7; D is perhaps TRBD1 (7 bases). From germline, CDR1 is SGHTA and CDR2 FQGNSA. V was trimmed by 1 base and J by 3 bases, leaving 13 bases between them. CDR3 size: 15 residues. The CDR3 is CASSLGRGQSYEQYF. The CDR3, as DNA: TGTGCCAGCAGCTTAGGGCGGGGACAGAGCTACGAGCAGTACTTC.